This T cell receptor (beta chain) appears in the sequencing data of a study of blood T cell repertoires in COVID-19. Looking at the study overall: There were acute and convalescent COVID-19 samples, and they came from the United States, Italy and Spain. The analysed material was cDNA or gDNA that came from T cells, B-cell-depleted T cells, or PBMCs.

Enrolled during active infection, Seattle patients were then followed longitudinally. Original analysis: Reference gene primer amplification gave nucleated cell count estimates. The assay was immunoSEQ multiplex PCR, and TCRdb's table has in-frame clones only and misses some. V and J calls and clone size are copied from that table; D and trimming were computed from the DNA. Among about 200,000 clones listed, around 81% were seen once. This CDR3 contains 15 residues. In germline, CDR1 is PRHDT, CDR2 FYEKMQ (reference sequence). V shed 4 bases and J 3 bases; nucleotides not matched to a gene: 4. Source material: peripheral blood. This chain joins TRBV13 and TRBJ1-2; 11 bases are shared with TRBD1. The clonotype was recovered from a man aged 55 to 70 with COVID-19, enrolled during active disease. DNA of the CDR3: TGTGCCAGCAGCTACGAGGGACAGGGGGACTATGGCTACACCTTC. It specifies CASSYEGQGDYGYTF.